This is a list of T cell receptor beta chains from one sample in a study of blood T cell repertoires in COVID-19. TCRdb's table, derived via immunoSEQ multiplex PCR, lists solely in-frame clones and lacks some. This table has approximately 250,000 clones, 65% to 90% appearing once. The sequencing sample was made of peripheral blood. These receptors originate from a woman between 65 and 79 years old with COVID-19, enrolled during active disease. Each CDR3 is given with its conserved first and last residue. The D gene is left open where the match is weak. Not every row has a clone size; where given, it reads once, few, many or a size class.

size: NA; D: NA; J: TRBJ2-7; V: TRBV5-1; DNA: TGCGCCAGCAGCTTGGCACCGGGCTACGAGCAGTACTTC; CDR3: CASSLAPGYEQYF
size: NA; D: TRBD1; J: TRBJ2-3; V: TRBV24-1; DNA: TGTGCCACCAGTGACCGGACAGGGGGCCGGACGGAATACCCAGATACGCAGTATTTT; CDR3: CATSDRTGGRTEYPDTQYF
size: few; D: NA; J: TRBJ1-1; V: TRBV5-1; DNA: TGCGCCAGCAGCTTGAGACAGGACACTGAAGCTTTCTTT; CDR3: CASSLRQDTEAFF
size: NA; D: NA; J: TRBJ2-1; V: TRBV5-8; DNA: TGTGCCAGCAGCTTGGCCGGGGTGACGAACGGCTACAATGAGCAGTTCTTC; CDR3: CASSLAGVTNGYNEQFF
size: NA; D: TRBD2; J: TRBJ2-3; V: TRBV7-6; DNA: TGTGCCAGCAGCTTAGCGTGGGGGGGTTTAGATACGCAGTATTTT; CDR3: CASSLAWGGLDTQYF
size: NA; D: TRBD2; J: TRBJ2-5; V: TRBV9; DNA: TGTGCCAGCAGCGAGAGCGGGGGGGCCCGAGAGACCCAGTACTTC; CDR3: CASSESGGARETQYF
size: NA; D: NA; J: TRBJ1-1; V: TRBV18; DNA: TGTGCCAGCTCACAAATCGAGGGGAACACTGAAGCTTTCTTT; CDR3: CASSQIEGNTEAFF
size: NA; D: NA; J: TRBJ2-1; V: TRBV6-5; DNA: TGTGCCAGCAGTTGGGCAGGGGATATCAATGAGCAGTTCTTC; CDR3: CASSWAGDINEQFF
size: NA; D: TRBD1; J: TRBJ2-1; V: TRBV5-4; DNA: TGTGCCAGCAGCCTTGCCGGGACAGGTTACAATGAGCAGTTCTTC; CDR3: CASSLAGTGYNEQFF
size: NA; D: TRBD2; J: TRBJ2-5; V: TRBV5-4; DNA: TGTGCCAGCAGCTTGGGACTAGCGGGGGAAGAGACCCAGTACTTC; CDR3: CASSLGLAGEETQYF
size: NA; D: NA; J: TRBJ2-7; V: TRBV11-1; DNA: TGTGCCAGCAGCTTAATGTCAGTCTCCTACGAGCAGTACTTC; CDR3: CASSLMSVSYEQYF
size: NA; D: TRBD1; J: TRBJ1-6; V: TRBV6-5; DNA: TGTGCCAGCAGGGTTGACAGGGCTTCGAATTCACCCCTCCACTTT; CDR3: CASRVDRASNSPLHF
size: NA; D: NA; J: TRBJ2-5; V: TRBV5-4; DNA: TGTGCCAGCAGCTTGGGGCAGGCCCGAGAGACCCAGTACTTC; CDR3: CASSLGQARETQYF
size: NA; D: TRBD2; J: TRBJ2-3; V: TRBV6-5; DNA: TGTGCCAGCCGAAAGCGGGGGAGCACAGATACGCAGTATTTT; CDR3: CASRKRGSTDTQYF
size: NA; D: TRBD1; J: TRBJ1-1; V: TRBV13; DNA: TGTGCCAGCAGCTCCCGGGACAGGGCCACTGAAGCTTTCTTT; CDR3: CASSSRDRATEAFF
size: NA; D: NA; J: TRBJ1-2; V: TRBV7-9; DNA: TGTGCCAGCAGCTTCACAGGGTTTTGCACCTTC; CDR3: CASSFTGFCTF
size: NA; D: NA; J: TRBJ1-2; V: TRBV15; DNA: TGTGCCACCAGCAGTATTGGGGGGTCGATAGGCTACACCTTC; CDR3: CATSSIGGSIGYTF
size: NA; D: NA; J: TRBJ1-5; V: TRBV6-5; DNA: TGTGCCAGCAGCGCTCCCGGTGGGCCCCAGCATTTT; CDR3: CASSAPGGPQHF
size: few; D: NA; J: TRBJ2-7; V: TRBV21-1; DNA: TGTGCCAGCAGCGCCCCCGACGGGGGAGCGATTCACGAGCAGTACTTC; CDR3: CASSAPDGGAIHEQYF
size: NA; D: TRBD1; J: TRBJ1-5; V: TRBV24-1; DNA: TGTGCCACCAGTGATCACAGGGGCTGGAACCAGCCCCAGCATTTT; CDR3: CATSDHRGWNQPQHF
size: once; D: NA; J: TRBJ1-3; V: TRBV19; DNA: TGTGCCAGTAGTGGCAGGGGAAACACCATATATTTT; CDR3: CASSGRGNTIYF
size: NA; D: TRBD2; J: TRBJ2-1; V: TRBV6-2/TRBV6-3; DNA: TGTGCCAGCAGTTACGGTGGGGGGGGCTACAATGAGCAGTTCTTC; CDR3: CASSYGGGGYNEQFF
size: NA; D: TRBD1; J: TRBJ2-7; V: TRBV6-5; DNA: TGTGCCAGCGGGACAGGGAGCTCCTACGAGCAGTACTTC; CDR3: CASGTGSSYEQYF
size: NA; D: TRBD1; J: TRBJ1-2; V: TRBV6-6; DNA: TGTGCCAGCAGACCCCGACAGGGGTCGGGTGGCTACACCTTC; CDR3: CASRPRQGSGGYTF
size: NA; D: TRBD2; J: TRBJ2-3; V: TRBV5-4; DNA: TGTGCCAGCAGCGTTGGGACTAGCGGGGGGTGGACAGATACGCAGTATTTT; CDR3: CASSVGTSGGWTDTQYF
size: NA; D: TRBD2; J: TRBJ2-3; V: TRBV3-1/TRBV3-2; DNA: TGTGCCAGCAGTCTTCTTAGCGGGGGTCGCACAGATACGCAGTATTTT; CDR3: CASSLLSGGRTDTQYF
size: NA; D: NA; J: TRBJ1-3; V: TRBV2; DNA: TGTGCCAGCAGTGAAGCGCTAGGGAGGGGCTCTGGAAACACCATATATTTT; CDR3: CASSEALGRGSGNTIYF
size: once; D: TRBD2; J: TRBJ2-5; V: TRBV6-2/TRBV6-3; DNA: TGTGCCAGCAGTTCGGGACTAGCGGGAGGAGAGACCCAGTACTTC; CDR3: CASSSGLAGGETQYF
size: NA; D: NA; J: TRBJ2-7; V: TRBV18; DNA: TGTGCCAGCTCACCCGGGACTTTTCCCTACGAGCAGTACTTC; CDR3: CASSPGTFPYEQYF
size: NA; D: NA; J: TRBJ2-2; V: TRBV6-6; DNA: TGTGCCAGCAGTTACCTTACCGGGGAGCTGTTTTTT; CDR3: CASSYLTGELFF
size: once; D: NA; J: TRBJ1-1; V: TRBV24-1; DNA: TGTGCCACCAGATCCACAGGGACGGGGGAAGCTTTCTTT; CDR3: CATRSTGTGEAFF
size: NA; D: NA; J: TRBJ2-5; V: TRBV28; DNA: TGTGCCAGCAGCCCAGAGCGGACTCCCCAAGAGACCCAGTACTTC; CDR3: CASSPERTPQETQYF
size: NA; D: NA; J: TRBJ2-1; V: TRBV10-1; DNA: TGCGCCAGCAGTGAACACCCGGGGAATGAGCAGTTCTTC; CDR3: CASSEHPGNEQFF
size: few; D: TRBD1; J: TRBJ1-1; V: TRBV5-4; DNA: TGTGCCAGCAGCTCGGAACAGGGGGCTTACACTGAAGCTTTCTTT; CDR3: CASSSEQGAYTEAFF
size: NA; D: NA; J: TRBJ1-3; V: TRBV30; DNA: TGTGCCTGGAAATATCACTGGGGGGGAGCTGGAAACACCATATATTTT; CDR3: CAWKYHWGGAGNTIYF
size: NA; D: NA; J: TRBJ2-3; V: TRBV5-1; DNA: TGCGCCAGCAGCTTGGGCCGGGCAGGGGGCACAGATACGCAGTATTTT; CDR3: CASSLGRAGGTDTQYF
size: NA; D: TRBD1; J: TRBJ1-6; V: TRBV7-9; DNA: TGTGCCAGCAAGGGGACAGTAAATTCACCCCTCCACTTT; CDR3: CASKGTVNSPLHF
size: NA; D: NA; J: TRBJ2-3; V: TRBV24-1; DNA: TGTGCCACCAGTGCCCAAGACAGCCAAAGAGATACGCAGTATTTT; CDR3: CATSAQDSQRDTQYF
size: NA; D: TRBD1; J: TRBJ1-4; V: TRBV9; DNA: TGTGCCAGCGGGCCGGGACAGGGAAAAGTATCTGAAAAACTGTTTTTT; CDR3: CASGPGQGKVSEKLFF
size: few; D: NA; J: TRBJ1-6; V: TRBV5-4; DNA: TGTGCCAGCAGCTTGCAGTATGATAATTCACCCCTCCACTTT; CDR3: CASSLQYDNSPLHF
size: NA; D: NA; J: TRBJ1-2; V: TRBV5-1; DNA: TGCGCCAGCAGCTTGGTCGCAGGGTCTAACTATGGCTACACCTTC; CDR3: CASSLVAGSNYGYTF
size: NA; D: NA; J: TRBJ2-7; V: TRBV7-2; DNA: TGTGCCAGCAGCCCCTTTGTGGGCAGCTACGAGCAGTACTTC; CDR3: CASSPFVGSYEQYF
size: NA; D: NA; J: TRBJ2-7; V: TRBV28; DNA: TGTGCCAGCAGTTTATCCCGGGACATCGCCTTTGGGTGGTACTTC; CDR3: CASSLSRDIAFGWYF
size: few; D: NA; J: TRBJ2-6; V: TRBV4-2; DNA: TGTGCCAGCAGCCAAGATTTCGGGGAGTACTCTGGGGCCAACGTCCTGACTTTC; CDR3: CASSQDFGEYSGANVLTF
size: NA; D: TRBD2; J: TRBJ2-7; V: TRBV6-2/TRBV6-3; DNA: TGTGCCAGCAGCCTAGCGGGGACATCCGCCTACGAGCAGTACTTC; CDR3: CASSLAGTSAYEQYF
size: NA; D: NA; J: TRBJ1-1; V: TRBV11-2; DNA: TGTGCCAGCAGGGGAGGGAGGAACACTGAAGCTTTCTTT; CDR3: CASRGGRNTEAFF
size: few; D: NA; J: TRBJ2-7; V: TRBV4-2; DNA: TGTGCCAGCAGCCAAGATTTCGGCTACGAGCAGTACTTC; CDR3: CASSQDFGYEQYF
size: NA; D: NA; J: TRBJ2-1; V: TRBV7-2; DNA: TGTGCCAGCAGCCCCCTTCAGGTAGCCTACAATGAGCAGTTCTTC; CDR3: CASSPLQVAYNEQFF
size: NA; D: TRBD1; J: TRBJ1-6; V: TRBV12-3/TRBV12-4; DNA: TGTGCCAGCAAAAGGGGGCTAGATTCACCCCTCCACTTT; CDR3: CASKRGLDSPLHF
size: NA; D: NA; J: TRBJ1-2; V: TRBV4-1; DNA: TGCGCCAGCAGCCAAGTCGGGGGACCCCATGGCTACACCTTC; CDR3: CASSQVGGPHGYTF